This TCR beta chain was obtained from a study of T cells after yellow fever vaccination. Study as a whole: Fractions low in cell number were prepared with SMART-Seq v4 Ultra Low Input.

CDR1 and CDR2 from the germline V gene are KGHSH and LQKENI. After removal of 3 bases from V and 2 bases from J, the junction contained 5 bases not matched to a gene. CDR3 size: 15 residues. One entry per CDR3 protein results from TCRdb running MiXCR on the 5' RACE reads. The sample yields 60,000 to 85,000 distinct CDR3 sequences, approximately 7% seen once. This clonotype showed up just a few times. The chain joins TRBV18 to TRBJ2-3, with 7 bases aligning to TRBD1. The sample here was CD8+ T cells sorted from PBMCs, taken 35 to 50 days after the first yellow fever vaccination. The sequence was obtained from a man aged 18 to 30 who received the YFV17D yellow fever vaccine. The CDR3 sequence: CASSPTGAPTDTQYF. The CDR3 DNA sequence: TGTGCCAGCTCACCCACAGGGGCCCCCACAGATACGCAGTATTTT.